Shown below are 16 T cell receptor beta chains from a single sample sequenced in a study of T cell repertoires in cytomegalovirus infection. TCRdb independently ran MiXCR on the reads; one entry per CDR3 protein. The top ten hold around 12% of the sample, which has a few hundred thousand distinct CDR3 sequences, 15% to 20% seen once. Sequences were obtained from PBMCs. Receptors originate from a human donor in good health (CMV status not recorded). Some clones in this sample may be carry-over from other donors' samples.

This clonotype was counted between two and nine times. The chain carries TRBV12-3 or TRBV12-4 and TRBJ2-1; 7 positions match TRBD2. J lost 4 bases, V lost 6 bases, and 9 bases had no gene match. The CDR3 totals 15 residues. The CDR3 nucleotides read TGTGCCAGCAGCCCTAGCGGCAGACTGTACAATGAGCAGTTCTTC. Translation gives CASSPSGRLYNEQFF.

This clonotype was seen only a few times. The chain is built from TRBV5-1 and TRBJ2-7, with 12 positions matching TRBD1. The CDR3 has 15 residues. Germline-derived CDR1 and CDR2 are SGHRS and YFSETQ. V lost 4 bases and J lost 6; bases outside the gene matches: 8. This chain's CDR3 is CASSVRDRGRSEQYF. CDR3 in DNA: TGCGCCAGCAGCGTCCGGGACAGGGGGCGATCCGAGCAGTACTTC.

The table lists this clonotype with a few counts. V is TRBV14 and J is TRBJ2-1; D possibly uses TRBD1 or TRBD2 (5 bases each). V lost 2 bases to trimming and J lost 7 bases, with 18 bases between them. Germline-derived CDR1 and CDR2 are SGHDN and FVKESK. This CDR3 spans 16 amino acids. DNA for the CDR3: TGTGCCAGCAGCCAACCCCCAGGGAGATTTTTGAATGAGCAGTTCTTC. Translating it yields CASSQPPGRFLNEQFF.

This clonotype was found many times. The rearrangement uses TRBV12-3 or TRBV12-4 and TRBJ1-4; D is unclear. V lost 6 bases and J 7 bases, leaving 27 bases between the germline ends. This CDR3 spans 18 amino acids. The CDR3 DNA reads TGTGCCAGCAGCCCAGGCCCAAGATGGTGGCGAGGTGGTGAAAAACTGTTTTTT. This encodes CASSPGPRWWRGGEKLFF.

This clonotype was observed many times. V and J are TRBV7-2 and TRBJ2-1, with 14 bases aligning to TRBD2. Germline CDR1 reads SGHTA; CDR2 reads FQGNSA. With V trimmed by 3 bases and J by 6 bases, 4 bases remained unmatched. The CDR3 extends over 16 amino acids. The CDR3 reads CASSFVGLAGGNEQFF. The CDR3 nucleotides are TGTGCCAGCAGCTTCGTTGGACTAGCGGGGGGCAATGAGCAGTTCTTC.

In its sample, this clonotype was seen a few times. V gene TRBV7-9 combines with J gene TRBJ1-1; no clear D. In germline, CDR1 is SEHNR, CDR2 FQNEAQ (reference sequence). The CDR3 has 15 residues. V lost 6 bases, J lost 0 bases, and 14 bases lay in between. The CDR3 spells CASRRPRTVNTEAFF. In DNA, the CDR3 is TGTGCCAGCAGACGTCCGAGGACGGTGAACACTGAAGCTTTCTTT.

This clonotype was seen at least ten times. The gene calls are TRBV7-9 and TRBJ2-2; D unclear. With 8 bases removed from V and 5 bases from J, the gap between germline ends came to 12 bases. Germline CDR1 is SEHNR and CDR2 is FQNEAQ (reference sequence). The CDR3 has 13 amino acids. CDR3 region: CASSGTGTGELFF. The CDR3, as DNA: TGTGCCAGCTCGGGCACCGGGACCGGGGAGCTGTTTTTT.

The gene calls are TRBV6-2 or TRBV6-3 and TRBJ2-5, with 9 positions matching TRBD1. The CDR3 runs to 15 residues. Trimming cost V 5 bases and J 4 bases; bases outside gene matches: 8. Germline V gives CDR1 MNHEY, CDR2 SVGEGT. The CDR3 DNA is TGTGCCAGCAGTCCCTATACAGGGGGCAGAGAGACCCAGTACTTC. Amino acids: CASSPYTGGRETQYF.

This clonotype was seen only once. The junction and the germline gene differ at one end; a read error may be behind it. The V call is TRBV25-1, the J call TRBJ2-7; 9 bases agree with TRBD1. This CDR3 region has 14 residues. Germline-derived CDR1 and CDR2 are MGHDK and SYGVNS. CDR3 amino acids: CASRDRGNGYEQNF. Here the CDR3 DNA reads TGTGCCAGCCGCGACAGGGGGAATGGCTACGAGCAGAACTTC.

This clonotype was counted at least ten times. The rearrangement joins TRBV28 to TRBJ2-1; D perhaps matches TRBD1 (5 bases). CDR1 and CDR2 (germline): MDHEN, SYDVKM. The CDR3 has 14 amino acids. Trimming removed 6 bases at V and 4 bases at J, with 13 bases between. The CDR3 is CASRPPDSYNEQFF. The CDR3 region has the DNA TGTGCCAGCAGACCACCTGACAGTTACAATGAGCAGTTCTTC.

The chain links TRBV5-8 to TRBJ1-4, with D unresolved. This CDR3 region has 12 residues. V dropped 6 bases and J dropped 2 bases, with 5 bases sitting between them. Germline loops: CDR1 SGHTS, CDR2 YDEGEE. CDR3 sequence reads: CASTRTNEKLFF. CDR3 coding DNA: TGTGCCAGCACTCGGACTAATGAAAAACTGTTTTTT.

A few counts support this clonotype. This sequence joins TRBV20-1 and TRBJ1-4, with D unclear. Germline CDR1 is DFQATT and CDR2 is SNEGSKA (reference sequence). The ends were cut back, 3 bases at V and 6 bases at J, with 11 bases in the middle. The CDR3 length is 13 residues. The CDR3 sequence: CSARNSLDEKLFF. The CDR3, as DNA: TGCAGTGCTAGGAACAGTTTAGATGAAAAACTGTTTTTT.

At least ten counts were recorded for this clonotype. The rearrangement joins TRBV5-6 to TRBJ2-3; TRBD2 is a possible D gene (6 bases). Germline assignment: CDR1 SGHDT and CDR2 YYEEEE. The germline V and J ends were trimmed by 4 bases and 2 bases, with 17 bases remaining between them. The CDR3 extends over 16 amino acids. CDR3 loop: CASSTTRGPDTDTQYF. The CDR3 nucleotides read TGTGCCAGCAGCACGACTAGGGGACCAGACACAGATACGCAGTATTTT.

In this sample, this clonotype turned up many times. V usage is TRBV6-1 and J usage is TRBJ1-2; D might be TRBD1 (6 bases). Germline assignment: CDR1 MNHNS and CDR2 SASEGT. The CDR3 has 15 residues. The V gene lost 3 bases and the J gene lost 6 bases, with 17 bases spanning the gap. The DNA for the CDR3 is TGTGCCAGCAGTGAGCTCCTCCAGACAGGACATGGCTACACCTTC. Amino acid sequence: CASSELLQTGHGYTF.

This clonotype was seen a few times. The chain carries TRBV2 and TRBJ2-7; no definite D call. The CDR3 contains 13 residues. From germline, CDR1 is SNHLY and CDR2 FYNNEI. The ends were cut back, 6 bases at V and 1 base at J, with 10 bases in the middle. This chain's CDR3 is CASRTTGSYEQYF. The CDR3 DNA reads as TGTGCCAGCAGGACGACGGGTTCCTACGAGCAGTACTTC.

Ten or more counts support this clonotype. This chain joins TRBV4-3 and TRBJ2-7; TRBD1 aligns across 12 bases. The V segment lost 3 bases and the J segment 3 bases; nucleotides outside the gene matches: 6. This CDR3 is 16 amino acids long. Germline CDR1 and CDR2: LGHNA and YSLEER. The CDR3 DNA is TGCGCCAGCAGCCAGGGGACAGGGGGCGGGAGCTACGAGCAGTACTTC. It codes for CASSQGTGGGSYEQYF.